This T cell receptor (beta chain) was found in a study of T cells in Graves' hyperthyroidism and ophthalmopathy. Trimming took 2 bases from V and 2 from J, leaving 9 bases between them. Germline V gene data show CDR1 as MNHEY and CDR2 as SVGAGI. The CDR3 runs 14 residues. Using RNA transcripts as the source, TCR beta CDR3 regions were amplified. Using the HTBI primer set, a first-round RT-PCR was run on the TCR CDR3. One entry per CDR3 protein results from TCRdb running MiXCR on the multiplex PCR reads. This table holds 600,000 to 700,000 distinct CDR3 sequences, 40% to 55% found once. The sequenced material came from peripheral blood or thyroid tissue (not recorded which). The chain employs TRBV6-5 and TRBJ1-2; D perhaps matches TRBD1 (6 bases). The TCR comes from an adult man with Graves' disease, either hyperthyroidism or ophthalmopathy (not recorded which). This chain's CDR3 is CASSYTGTNYGYTF. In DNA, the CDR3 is TGTGCCAGCAGTTACACAGGGACAAACTATGGCTACACCTTC.